This T cell receptor beta chain emerged from a study of T cell responses to AZD1222 COVID-19 vaccine. This clone occurred once. Only in-frame clones appear in the TCRdb table, and some are missing; sequencing was by immunoSEQ multiplex PCR. The table records approximately 80,000 clones, approximately 90% of them present only once. Germline CDR1 SGHKS, CDR2 YYEKEE (reference sequence). Trimming cost V 2 bases and J 4 bases, with 18 bases left between them. The CDR3 extends over 17 amino acids. The sequencing here drew on peripheral blood, taken 28 days after the second AZD1222 dose. This receptor was taken from an adult who received the AZD1222 COVID-19 vaccine. The gene calls are TRBV5-5 and TRBJ2-2; D gene ambiguous. The CDR3 here is CASSFAGPSTPTGELFF. CDR3 coding DNA: TGTGCCAGCAGCTTCGCCGGACCCTCTACCCCCACCGGGGAGCTGTTTTTT.